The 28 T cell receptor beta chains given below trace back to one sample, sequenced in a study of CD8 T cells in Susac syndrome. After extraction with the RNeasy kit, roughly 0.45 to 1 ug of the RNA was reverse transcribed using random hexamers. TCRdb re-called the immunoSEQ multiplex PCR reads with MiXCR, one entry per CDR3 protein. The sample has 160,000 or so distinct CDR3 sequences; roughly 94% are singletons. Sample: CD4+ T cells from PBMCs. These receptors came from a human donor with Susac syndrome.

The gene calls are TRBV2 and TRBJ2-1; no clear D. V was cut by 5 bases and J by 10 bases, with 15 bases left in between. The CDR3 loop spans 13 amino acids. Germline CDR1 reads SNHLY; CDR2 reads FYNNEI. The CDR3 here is CASSSHPADEQFF. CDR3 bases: TGTGCCAGCAGTTCCCACCCGGCCGACGAGCAGTTCTTC. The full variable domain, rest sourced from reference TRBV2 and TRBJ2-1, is EPEVTQTPSHQVTQMGQEVILRCVPISNHLYFYWYRQILGQKVEFLVSFYNNEISEKSEIFDDQFSVERPDGSNFTLKIRSTKLEDSAMYFCASSSHPADEQFFGPGTRLTVL.

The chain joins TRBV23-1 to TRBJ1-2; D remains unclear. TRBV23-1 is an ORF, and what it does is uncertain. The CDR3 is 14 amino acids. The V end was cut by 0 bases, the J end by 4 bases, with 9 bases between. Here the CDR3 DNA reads TGCGCCAGCAGTCAATCGAACGCAGGCTATGGCTACACCTTC. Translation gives CASSQSNAGYGYTF.

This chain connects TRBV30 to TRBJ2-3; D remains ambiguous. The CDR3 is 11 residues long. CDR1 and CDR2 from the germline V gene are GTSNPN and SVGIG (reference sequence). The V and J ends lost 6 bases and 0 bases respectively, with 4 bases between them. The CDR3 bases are TGTGCCTGCGAGAGCACAGATACGCAGTATTTT. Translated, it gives CACESTDTQYF.

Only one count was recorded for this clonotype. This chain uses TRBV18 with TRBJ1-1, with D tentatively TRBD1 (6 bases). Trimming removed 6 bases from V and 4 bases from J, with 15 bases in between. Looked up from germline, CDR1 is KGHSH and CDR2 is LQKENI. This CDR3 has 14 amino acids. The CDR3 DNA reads TGTGCCAGCTCTCACCTGACAGGAGGCACTGAAGCTTTCTTT. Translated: CASSHLTGGTEAFF. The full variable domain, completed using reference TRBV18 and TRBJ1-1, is NAGVMQNPRHLVRRRGQEARLRCSPMKGHSHVYWYRQLPEEGLKFMVYLQKENIIDESGMPKERFSAEFPKEGPSILRIQQVVRGDSAAYFCASSHLTGGTEAFFGQGTRLTVV.

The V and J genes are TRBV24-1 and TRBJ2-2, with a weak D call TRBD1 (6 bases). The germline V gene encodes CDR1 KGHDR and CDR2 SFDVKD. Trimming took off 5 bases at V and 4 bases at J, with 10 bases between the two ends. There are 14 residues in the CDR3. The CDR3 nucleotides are TGTGCCACCAGTGGAGGACAGCTCACCGGGGAGCTGTTTTTT. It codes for CATSGGQLTGELFF.

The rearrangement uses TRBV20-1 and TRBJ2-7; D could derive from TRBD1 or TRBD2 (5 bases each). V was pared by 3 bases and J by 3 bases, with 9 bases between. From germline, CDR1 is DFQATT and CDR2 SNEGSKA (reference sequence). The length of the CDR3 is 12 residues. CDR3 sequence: CSARVRGYEQYF. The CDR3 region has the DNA TGCAGTGCTAGGGTGAGGGGCTACGAGCAGTACTTC.

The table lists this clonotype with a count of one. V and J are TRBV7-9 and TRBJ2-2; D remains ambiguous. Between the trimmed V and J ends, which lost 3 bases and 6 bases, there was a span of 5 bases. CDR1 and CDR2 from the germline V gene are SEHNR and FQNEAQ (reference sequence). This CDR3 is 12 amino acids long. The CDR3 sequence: CASSFYPGELFF. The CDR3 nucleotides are TGTGCCAGCAGCTTTTATCCCGGGGAGCTGTTTTTT.

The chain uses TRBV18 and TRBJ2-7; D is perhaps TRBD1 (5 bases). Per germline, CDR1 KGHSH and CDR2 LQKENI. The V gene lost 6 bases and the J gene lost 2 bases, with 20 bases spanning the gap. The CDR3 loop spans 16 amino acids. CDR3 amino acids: CASSPTAQGRTYEQYF. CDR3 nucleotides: TGTGCCAGCTCCCCAACCGCCCAGGGTAGGACCTACGAGCAGTACTTC.

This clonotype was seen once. CDR3 loop: CASSTNRAGYTF. CDR3 coding DNA: TGTGCCAGCAGCACGAACAGGGCTGGCTACACCTTC. V is TRBV11-2 and J is TRBJ1-2; TRBD1 might be the D (6 bases). The CDR3 spans 12 residues. Germline V CDR1 and CDR2: SGHAT, FQNNGV. The V end was cut by 5 bases, the J end by 7 bases, with 11 bases between.

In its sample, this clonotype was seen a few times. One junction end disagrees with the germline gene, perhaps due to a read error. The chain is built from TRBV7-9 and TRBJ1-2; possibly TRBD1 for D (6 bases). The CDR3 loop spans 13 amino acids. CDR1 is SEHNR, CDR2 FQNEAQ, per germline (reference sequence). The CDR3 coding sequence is TGTGCCAGCAGCTTAAGACAGGACTACGGCTACACCTTC. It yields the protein CASSLRQDYGYTF.

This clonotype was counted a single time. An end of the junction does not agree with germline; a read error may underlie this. The CDR3 spells CSVGDSYNQPRHF. In DNA, the CDR3 is TGCAGCGTGGGAGACAGTTACAATCAGCCCCGGCATTTT. This chain joins TRBV29-1 and TRBJ1-5, with D perhaps matching TRBD1 (5 bases). Germline V CDR1 and CDR2: SQVTM, ANQGSEA. CDR3 length equals 13 residues.

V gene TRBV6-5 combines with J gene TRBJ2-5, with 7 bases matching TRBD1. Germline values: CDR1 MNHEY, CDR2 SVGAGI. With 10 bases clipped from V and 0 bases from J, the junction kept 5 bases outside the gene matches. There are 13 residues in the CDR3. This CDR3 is CATQGTDQETQYF. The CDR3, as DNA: TGTGCCACGCAAGGGACAGACCAAGAGACCCAGTACTTC.

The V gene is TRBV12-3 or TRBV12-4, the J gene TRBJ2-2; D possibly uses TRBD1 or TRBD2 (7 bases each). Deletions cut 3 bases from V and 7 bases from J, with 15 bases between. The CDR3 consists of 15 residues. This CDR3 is CASSFRQGGGGELFF. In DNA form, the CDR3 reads TGTGCCAGCAGTTTCCGACAGGGCGGGGGCGGGGAGCTGTTTTTT.

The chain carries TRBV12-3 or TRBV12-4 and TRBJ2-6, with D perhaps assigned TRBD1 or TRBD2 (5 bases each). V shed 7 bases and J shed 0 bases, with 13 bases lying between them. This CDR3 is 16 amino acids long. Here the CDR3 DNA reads TGTGCCAGCAATCGGGGCGGTTCCTCTGGGGCCAACGTCCTGACTTTC. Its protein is CASNRGGSSGANVLTF.

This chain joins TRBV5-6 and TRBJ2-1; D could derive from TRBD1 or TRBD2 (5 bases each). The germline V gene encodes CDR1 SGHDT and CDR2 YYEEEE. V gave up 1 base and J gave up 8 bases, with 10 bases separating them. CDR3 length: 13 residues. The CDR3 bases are TGTGCCAGCAGCTTGCGATCGGGACATGAGCAGTTCTTC. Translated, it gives CASSLRSGHEQFF.

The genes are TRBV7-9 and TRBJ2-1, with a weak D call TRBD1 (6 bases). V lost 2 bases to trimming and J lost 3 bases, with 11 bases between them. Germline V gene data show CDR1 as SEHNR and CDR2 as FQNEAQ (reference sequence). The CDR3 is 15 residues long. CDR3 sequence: CASSLQGSDYNEQFF. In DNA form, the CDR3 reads TGTGCCAGCAGCTTACAGGGGAGCGACTACAATGAGCAGTTCTTC.

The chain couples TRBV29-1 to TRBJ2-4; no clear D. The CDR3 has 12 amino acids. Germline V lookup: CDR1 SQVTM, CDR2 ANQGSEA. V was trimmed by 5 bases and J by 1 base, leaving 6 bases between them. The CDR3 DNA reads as TGCAGCGTTTTCTGGGCCAAAAACATTCAGTACTTC. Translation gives CSVFWAKNIQYF.

The CDR3 is CASRTGGTQETQYF. CDR3 DNA sequence: TGTGCCAGCAGGACAGGAGGCACCCAGGAGACCCAGTACTTC. The genes are TRBV6-1 and TRBJ2-5; a weak D match, TRBD1 (6 bases). From germline, CDR1 is MNHNS and CDR2 SASEGT. This CDR3 comprises 14 residues. Between the trimmed V and J ends, which lost 6 bases and 5 bases, there was a span of 16 bases.

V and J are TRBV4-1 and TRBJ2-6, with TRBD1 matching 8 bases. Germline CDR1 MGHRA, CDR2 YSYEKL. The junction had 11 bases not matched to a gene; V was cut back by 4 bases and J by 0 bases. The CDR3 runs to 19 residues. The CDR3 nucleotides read TGCGCCAGCAGCCGGGAGGAGACAGGGGTTACCTCTGGGGCCAACGTCCTGACTTTC. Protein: CASSREETGVTSGANVLTF.

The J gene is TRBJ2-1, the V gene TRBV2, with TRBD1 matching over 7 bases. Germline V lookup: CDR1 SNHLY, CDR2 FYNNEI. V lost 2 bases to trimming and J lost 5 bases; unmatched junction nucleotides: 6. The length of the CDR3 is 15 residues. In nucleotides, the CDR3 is TGTGCCAGCAGTGAATATGGCCAGGGGGACAATGAGCAGTTCTTC. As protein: CASSEYGQGDNEQFF.

The CDR3 DNA follows: TGTGCCAGCAGCCCCCGGGACAAGTACGAGCAGTACTTC. Amino acid sequence: CASSPRDKYEQYF. The V gene is TRBV7-9, the J gene TRBJ2-7, with D perhaps matching TRBD1 (6 bases). Germline CDR1 is SEHNR and CDR2 is FQNEAQ (reference sequence). There are 13 residues in the CDR3. Trimming stripped 5 bases from V and 4 bases from J, with 12 bases between.

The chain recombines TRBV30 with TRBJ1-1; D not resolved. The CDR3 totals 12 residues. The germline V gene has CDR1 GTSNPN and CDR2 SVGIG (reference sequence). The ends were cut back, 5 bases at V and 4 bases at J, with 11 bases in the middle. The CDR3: CAWSRESTEAFF. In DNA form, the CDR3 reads TGTGCCTGGTCCCGAGAATCCACTGAAGCTTTCTTT.

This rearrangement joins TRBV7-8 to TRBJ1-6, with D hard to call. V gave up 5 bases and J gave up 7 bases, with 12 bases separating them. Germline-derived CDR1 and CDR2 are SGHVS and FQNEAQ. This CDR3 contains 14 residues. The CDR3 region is CASSRWVDNSPLHF. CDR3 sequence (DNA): TGTGCCAGCAGCCGTTGGGTCGACAATTCACCCCTCCACTTT.

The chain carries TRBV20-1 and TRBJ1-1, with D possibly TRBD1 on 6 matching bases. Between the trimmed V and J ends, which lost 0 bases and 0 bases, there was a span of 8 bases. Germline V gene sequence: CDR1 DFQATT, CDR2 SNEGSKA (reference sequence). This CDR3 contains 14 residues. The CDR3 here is CSARDGTLNTEAFF. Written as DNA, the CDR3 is TGCAGTGCTAGAGATGGGACACTGAACACTGAAGCTTTCTTT.

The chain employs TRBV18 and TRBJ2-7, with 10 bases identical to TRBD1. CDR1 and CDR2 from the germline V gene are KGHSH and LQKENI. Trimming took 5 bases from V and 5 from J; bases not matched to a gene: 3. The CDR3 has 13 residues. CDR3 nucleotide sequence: TGTGCCAGCTCAATTGGACAGGGGGACGAGCAGTACTTC. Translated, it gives CASSIGQGDEQYF.

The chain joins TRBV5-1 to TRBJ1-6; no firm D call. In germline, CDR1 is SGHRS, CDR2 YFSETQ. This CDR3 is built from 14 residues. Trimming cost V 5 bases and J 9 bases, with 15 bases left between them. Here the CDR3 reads CASRNRQEGSPLHF. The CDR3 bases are TGCGCCAGCAGAAACCGTCAGGAGGGTTCACCCCTCCACTTT.

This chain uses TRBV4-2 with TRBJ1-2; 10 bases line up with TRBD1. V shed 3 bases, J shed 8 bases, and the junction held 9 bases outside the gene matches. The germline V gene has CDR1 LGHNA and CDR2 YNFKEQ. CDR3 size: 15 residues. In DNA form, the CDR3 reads TGTGCCAGCAGCCAGCCGGGACAGGGGACGGTCGGCTACACCTTC. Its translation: CASSQPGQGTVGYTF.

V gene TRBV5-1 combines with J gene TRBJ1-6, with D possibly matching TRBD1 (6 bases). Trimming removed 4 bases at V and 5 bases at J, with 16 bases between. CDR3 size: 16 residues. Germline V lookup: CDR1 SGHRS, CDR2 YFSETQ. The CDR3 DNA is TGCGCCAGCAGCCGTGGATCAGGGGACAATAATTCACCCCTCCACTTT. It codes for CASSRGSGDNNSPLHF.